This is a list of T cell receptor beta chains from one sample in a study of preoperative IRX-2 immunotherapy in early breast cancer. Profiled with immunoSEQ multiplex PCR; TCRdb holds only in-frame clones, not every one. The sample lists 40,000 to 45,000 clones; just under 95% were seen once. Sequenced here: tumor tissue, sampled after IRX-2 immunotherapy. These receptors originate from a human donor with breast cancer. CDR3s include the opening cysteine and the closing phenylalanine or tryptophan.

j_call v_call cdr3_aa
TRBJ2-5 TRBV11-2 CASSLPTGGQETQYF
TRBJ1-4 TRBV2 CASSERANMGEKLFF
TRBJ1-1 TRBV5-1 CASSGVEGGTEAFF
TRBJ2-3 TRBV28 CASSTRLAGTDTQYF
TRBJ1-2 TRBV6-6 CASRPQGGLGYTF
TRBJ2-1 TRBV18 CASSPGGGGVDEQFF
TRBJ1-5 TRBV27 CASSSQNQPQHF
TRBJ2-5 TRBV4-1 CASSQEGLAGGRQETQYF
TRBJ2-3 TRBV4-1 CASSQEGVGVSTDTQYF
TRBJ1-1 TRBV5-5 CASSYRPGIPQTAFF
TRBJ2-5 TRBV5-1 CASSLAKGVETQYF
TRBJ2-3 TRBV27 CASSFSQGGLTDTQYF
TRBJ1-1 TRBV6-5 CASSWDSLGTEAFF
TRBJ1-1 TRBV4-1 CASSSRGLNTEAFF
TRBJ1-1 TRBV28 CASSFPIGTEAFF
TRBJ1-2 TRBV30 CAWWTLGFYGYTF
TRBJ2-2 TRBV7-2 CASSLRVTGELFF
TRBJ2-4 TRBV10-3 CAISDGLTAGAKNIQYF
TRBJ2-1 TRBV18 CASSPPAWGVDEQFF
TRBJ2-1 TRBV7-9 CASSLTGGGSSYNEQFF
TRBJ1-6 TRBV19 CASAFAGPYNSPLHF
TRBJ2-3 TRBV18 CASSASSDTQYF
TRBJ2-7 TRBV6-6 CASSYPRGGFSEQYF
TRBJ1-1 TRBV5-1 CASSLMTGTKRTEAFF
TRBJ2-2 TRBV7-7 CASSLGTGNTGELFF
TRBJ2-5 TRBV5-1 CASRGRSPRETQYF
TRBJ2-3 TRBV4-1 CASSARGQADTQYF
TRBJ2-3 TRBV5-5 CASSRTGPGTDTQYF
TRBJ2-2 TRBV7-2 CASSSSSAGELFF
TRBJ1-1 TRBV2 CAEGDRRAFF
TRBJ2-1 TRBV11-3 CASSAGTSGRGNEQFF
TRBJ2-6 TRBV19 CASSPLAGANVLTF
TRBJ2-3 TRBV7-2 CASSRRGGKGSTDTQYF
TRBJ2-1 TRBV9 CASSVGAVPTHNEQFF
TRBJ2-6 TRBV28 CASSPRGAGANVLTF
TRBJ2-5 TRBV4-3 CASSQLRQETQYF
TRBJ2-1 TRBV7-9 CASSLAVLATEQFF
TRBJ1-1 TRBV5-4 CASSSNWGRNTEAFF
TRBJ2-5 TRBV28 CASTVLAGEGETQYF
TRBJ2-5 TRBV5-6 CASSAREIPWEQYF
TRBJ2-7 TRBV5-5 CASSLDTYEQYF